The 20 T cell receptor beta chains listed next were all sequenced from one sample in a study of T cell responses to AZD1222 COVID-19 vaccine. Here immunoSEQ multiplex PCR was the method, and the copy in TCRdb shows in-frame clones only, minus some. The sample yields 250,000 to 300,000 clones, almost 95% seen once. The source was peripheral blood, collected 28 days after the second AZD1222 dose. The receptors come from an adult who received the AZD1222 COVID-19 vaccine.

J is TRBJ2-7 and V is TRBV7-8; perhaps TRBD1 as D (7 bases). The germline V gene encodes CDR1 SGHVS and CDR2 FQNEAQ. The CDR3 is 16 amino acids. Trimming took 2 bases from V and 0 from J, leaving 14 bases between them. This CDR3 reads CASSLSAGQTSYEQYF. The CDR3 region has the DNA TGTGCCAGCAGCTTATCTGCGGGACAGACCTCCTACGAGCAGTACTTC.

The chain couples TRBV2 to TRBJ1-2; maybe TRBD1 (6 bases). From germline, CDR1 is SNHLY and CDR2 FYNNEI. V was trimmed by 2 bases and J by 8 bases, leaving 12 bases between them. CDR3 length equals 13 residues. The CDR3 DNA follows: TGTGCCAGCAGTGAAATCAGGGGAGACGGCTACACCTTC. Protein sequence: CASSEIRGDGYTF.

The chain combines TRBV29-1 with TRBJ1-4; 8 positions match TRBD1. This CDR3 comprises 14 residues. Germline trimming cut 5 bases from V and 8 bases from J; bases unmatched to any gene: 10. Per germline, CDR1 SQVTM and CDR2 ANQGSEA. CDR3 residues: CSVSLTGVDEKLFF. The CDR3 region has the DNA TGCAGCGTTTCTCTGACAGGGGTTGACGAAAAACTGTTTTTT.

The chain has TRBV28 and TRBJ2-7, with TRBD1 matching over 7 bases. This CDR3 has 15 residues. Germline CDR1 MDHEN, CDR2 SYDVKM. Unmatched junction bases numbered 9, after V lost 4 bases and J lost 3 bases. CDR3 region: CASSSPNRGNYEQYF. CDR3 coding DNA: TGTGCCAGCAGTTCCCCTAACAGGGGAAACTACGAGCAGTACTTC.

The CDR3 spells CASSLTPIQYF. The CDR3 DNA reads as TGTGCCAGCAGCTTAACCCCGATCCAGTACTTC. V gene TRBV7-9 combines with J gene TRBJ2-5; D is uncertain. Germline V gives CDR1 SEHNR, CDR2 FQNEAQ (reference sequence). Trimming left V 2 bases short and J 10 bases short, with 8 bases between. The CDR3 length is 11 residues.

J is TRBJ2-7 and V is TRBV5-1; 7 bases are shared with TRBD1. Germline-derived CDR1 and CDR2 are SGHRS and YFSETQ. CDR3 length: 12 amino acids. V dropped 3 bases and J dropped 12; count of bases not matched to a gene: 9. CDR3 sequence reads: CASSSGQAPWYF. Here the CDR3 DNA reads TGCGCCAGCAGCTCAGGACAGGCCCCCTGGTACTTC.

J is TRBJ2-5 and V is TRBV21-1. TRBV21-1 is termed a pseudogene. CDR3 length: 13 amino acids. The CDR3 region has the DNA TGTGCCAGCACCAACGGACGTCAAGAGACCCAGTACTTC. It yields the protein CASTNGRQETQYF.

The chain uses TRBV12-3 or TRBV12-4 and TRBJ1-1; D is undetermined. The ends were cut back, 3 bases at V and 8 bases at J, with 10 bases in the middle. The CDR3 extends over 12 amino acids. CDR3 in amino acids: CASSFRVGEAFF. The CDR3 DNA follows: TGTGCCAGCAGTTTTCGGGTCGGAGAAGCTTTCTTT.

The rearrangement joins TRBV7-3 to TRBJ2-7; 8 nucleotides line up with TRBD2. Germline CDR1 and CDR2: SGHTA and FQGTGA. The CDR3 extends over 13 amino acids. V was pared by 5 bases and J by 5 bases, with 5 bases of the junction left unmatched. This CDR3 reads CASSEGSGNEQYF. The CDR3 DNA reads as TGTGCCAGCAGCGAAGGTAGCGGGAACGAGCAGTACTTC.

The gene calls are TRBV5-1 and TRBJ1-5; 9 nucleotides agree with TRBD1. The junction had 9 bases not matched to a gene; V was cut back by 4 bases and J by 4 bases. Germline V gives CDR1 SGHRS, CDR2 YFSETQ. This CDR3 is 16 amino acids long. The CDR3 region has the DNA TGCGCCAGCAGCAAGGGGGACAGGGATGTAAATCAGCCCCAGCATTTT. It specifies CASSKGDRDVNQPQHF.

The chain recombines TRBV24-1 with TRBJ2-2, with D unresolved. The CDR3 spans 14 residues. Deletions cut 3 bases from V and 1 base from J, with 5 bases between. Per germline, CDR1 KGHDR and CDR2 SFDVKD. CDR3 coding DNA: TGTGCCACCAGTGATCGGGTGAACACCGGGGAGCTGTTTTTT. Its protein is CATSDRVNTGELFF.

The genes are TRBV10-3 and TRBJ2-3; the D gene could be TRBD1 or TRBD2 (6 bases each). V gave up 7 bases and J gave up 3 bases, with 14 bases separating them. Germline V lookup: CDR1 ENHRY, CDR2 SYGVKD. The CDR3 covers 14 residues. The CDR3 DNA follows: TGTGCCATCAAGCAAGAGGGGGGTACAGATACGCAGTATTTT. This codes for CAIKQEGGTDTQYF.

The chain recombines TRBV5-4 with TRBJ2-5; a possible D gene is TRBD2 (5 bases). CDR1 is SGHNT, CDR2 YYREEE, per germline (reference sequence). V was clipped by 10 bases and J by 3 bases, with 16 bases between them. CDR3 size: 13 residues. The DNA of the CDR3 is TGTGCCGCTGGGGAGATCCAAAAAGAGACCCAGTACTTC. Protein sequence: CAAGEIQKETQYF.

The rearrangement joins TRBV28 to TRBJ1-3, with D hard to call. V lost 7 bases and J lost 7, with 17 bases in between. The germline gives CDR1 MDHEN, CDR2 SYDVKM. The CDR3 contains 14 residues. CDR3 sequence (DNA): TGTGCCAGCACCAATTCCAAAATGGGGAACACCATATATTTT. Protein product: CASTNSKMGNTIYF. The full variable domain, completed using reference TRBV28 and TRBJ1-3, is DVKVTQSSRYLVKRTGEKVFLECVQDMDHENMFWYRQDPGLGLRLIYFSYDVKMKEKGDIPEGYSVSREKKERFSLILESASTNQTSMYLCASTNSKMGNTIYFGEGSWLTVV.

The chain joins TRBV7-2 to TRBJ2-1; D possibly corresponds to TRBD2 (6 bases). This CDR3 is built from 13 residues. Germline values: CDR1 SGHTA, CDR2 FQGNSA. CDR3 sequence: CGTGEPSYNEQFF. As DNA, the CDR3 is TGTGGGACGGGAGAGCCTTCCTACAATGAGCAGTTCTTC.

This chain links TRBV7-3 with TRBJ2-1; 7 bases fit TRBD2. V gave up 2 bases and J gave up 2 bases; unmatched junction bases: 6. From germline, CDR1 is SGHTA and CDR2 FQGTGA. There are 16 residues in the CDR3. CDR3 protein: CASSLVAGSAYNEQFF. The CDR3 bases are TGTGCCAGCAGCTTAGTAGCGGGCTCGGCCTACAATGAGCAGTTCTTC.

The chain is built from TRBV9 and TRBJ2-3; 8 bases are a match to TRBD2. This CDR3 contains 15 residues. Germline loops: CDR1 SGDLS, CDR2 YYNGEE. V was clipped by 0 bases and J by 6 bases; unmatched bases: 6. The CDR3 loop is CASSVAGGMEDTQYF. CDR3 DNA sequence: TGTGCCAGCAGCGTAGCGGGGGGGATGGAGGATACGCAGTATTTT.

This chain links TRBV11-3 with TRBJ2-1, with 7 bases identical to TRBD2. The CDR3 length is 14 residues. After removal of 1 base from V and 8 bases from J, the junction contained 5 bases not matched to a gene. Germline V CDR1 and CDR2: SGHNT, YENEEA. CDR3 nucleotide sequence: TGTGCCAGCAGCTTAGGGACTAGGTTCGATGAGCAGTTCTTC. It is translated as CASSLGTRFDEQFF.

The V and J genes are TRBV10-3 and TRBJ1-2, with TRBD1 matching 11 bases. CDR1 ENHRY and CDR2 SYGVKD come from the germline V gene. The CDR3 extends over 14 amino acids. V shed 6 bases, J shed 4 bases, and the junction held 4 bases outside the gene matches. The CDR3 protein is CAIRDRGPGYGYTF. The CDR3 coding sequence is TGTGCCATCAGGGACAGGGGGCCGGGCTATGGCTACACCTTC.

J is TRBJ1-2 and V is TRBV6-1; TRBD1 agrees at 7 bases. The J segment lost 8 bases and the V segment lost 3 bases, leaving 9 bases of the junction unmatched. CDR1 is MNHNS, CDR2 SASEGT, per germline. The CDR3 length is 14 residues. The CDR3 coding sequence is TGTGCCAGCAGTGATGAGACAGGGATAAGGGGCTACACCTTC. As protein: CASSDETGIRGYTF.